This record concerns one T cell receptor beta chain sequence. The germline V and J ends were trimmed by 2 bases and 0 bases, with 13 bases remaining between them. This CDR3 comprises 16 residues. Germline values: CDR1 SGHTA, CDR2 FQGNSA. Assay: immunoSEQ multiplex PCR; the TCRdb copy retains only in-frame clones and omits some. The sample shows around 57,000 clones, 89% of them seen only once. The entry originates in a study of T cell changes during pregnancy in multiple sclerosis. The sequencing here drew on peripheral blood, taken in the first trimester of pregnancy. The genes are TRBV7-2 and TRBJ1-2, with D hard to call. The TCR originated in a female donor with multiple sclerosis, enrolled in a pregnancy study. CDR3 region: CASSLNPGLTNYGYTF. In DNA form, the CDR3 reads TGTGCCAGCAGCTTAAATCCAGGCCTCACTAACTATGGCTACACCTTC. The variable domain in full, completed from reference TRBV7-2 and TRBJ1-2, reads GAGVSQSPSNKVTEKGKDVELRCDPISGHTALYWYRQSLGQGLEFLIYFQGNSAPDKSGLPSDRFSAERTGGSVSTLTIQRTQQEDSAVYLCASSLNPGLTNYGYTFGSGTRLTVV.